Ten or more counts support the clone carrying this T cell receptor beta chain. Time point: patch test 1, 2 weeks after DPC sensitization. The treatment here: therapeutic diphenylcyclopropenone sensitization with weekly scalp DPC. The data were obtained in a study of human T cells and chemical hapten exposure. Each CDR3 protein is one row after TCRdb ran MiXCR on the RACE reads. The sample includes approximately 400,000 distinct CDR3 sequences, around 4.8% of them seen just once. This material consisted of whole blood, taken in connection with sensitization to the hapten diphenylcyclopropenone (DPC). This clonotype originated in a woman in her 50s with alopecia areata. Some clones in this sample may be carry-over from other donors' samples.

DNA for the CDR3: TGTGCCAGCAGCACCCGGACAGACTTACAAGAGACCCAGTACTTC. It is translated as CASSTRTDLQETQYF. V usage is TRBV7-9 and J usage is TRBJ2-5; D is possibly TRBD1 (6 bases). Germline loops: CDR1 SEHNR, CDR2 FQNEAQ (reference sequence). There are 15 residues in the CDR3. The V and J ends lost 5 bases and 2 bases respectively, with 15 bases between them.